This T cell receptor beta chain was sequenced for a study of cytomegalovirus exposure and HLA in healthy donors. Notes on the study in general: The listing of roughly 160 TCR beta chains classed them as cytomegalovirus-associated.

This CDR3 is 15 amino acids long. J gave up 6 bases and V 4 bases, and 7 bases lay outside the gene matches. Germline loops: CDR1 MGHRA, CDR2 YSYEKL. The PCR had 60 Vbeta and 13 Jbeta primers. Data came from immunoSEQ multiplex PCR; TCRdb stores just in-frame clones and leaves some out. The table has roughly 150,000 clones, approximately 80% seen once; the top ten hold approximately 15%. This clone was picked up a small number of times. What it binds is unknown. The chain has TRBV4-1 and TRBJ2-2, with 8 positions matching TRBD1. The sequencing input was PBMCs. The clonotype was recovered from a woman between 40 and 55 years old in good health and CMV-seronegative. CDR3 sequence: CASSRGQGSPGELFF. In DNA, the CDR3 is TGCGCCAGCAGCCGAGGACAGGGCTCGCCCGGGGAGCTGTTTTTT.